This TCR beta chain was found in a study of graft-versus-host responses after intestinal transplantation. CDR1 is MNHNY and CDR2 is SVGAGI in the germline V gene (reference sequence). Deletions cut 8 bases from V and 6 bases from J, with 22 bases between. The CDR3 has 15 amino acids. Clones were sequenced by immunoSEQ multiplex PCR, and TCRdb holds only the in-frame ones, with some missing. Here the sample spans roughly 18,000 clones, roughly 40% being singletons. The sample was alloreactive CD4+ T cells from a mixed lymphocyte reaction culture, taken before intestinal transplant. Subset of the sample: CFSE-low proliferating T cells sorted from approximately 6-day pre-transplant mixed lymphocyte reaction (GvH or HvG direction). This rearrangement joins TRBV6-6 to TRBJ1-1; TRBD1 might be the D (5 bases). The TCR comes from a human patient who received an intestinal transplant. The CDR3 coding sequence is TGTGCCAGCTGCCCACGGGGGGTAGGTGGCCCTGAAGCTTTCTTT. Protein: CASCPRGVGGPEAFF.